This T cell receptor beta chain appears in the sequencing data of a study of OX40 agonist ivuxolimab in advanced cancers. Study-level information: Intravenous ivuxolimab was administered to patients every 2 weeks at 0.01 to 10 mg/kg. General observations from the study: CD4+ T cells averaged fewer expanded clones than CD8+ T cells.

Individuals having autoimmune disease history or systemic immunosuppression were not enrolled. TCRdb keeps only in-frame clones here, not all; method: immunoSEQ multiplex PCR. The sample has about 86,000 clones; 87% are singletons. This clone was found a few times. No antigen is known for it. The sample in question was CD4+ or CD8+ T cells sorted from blood, obtained in a trial of the OX40 agonist ivuxolimab. The sequence was obtained from an adult with an advanced solid tumor such as melanoma, head and neck, liver or kidney cancer.

CDR3 sequence: CASSFTAAQGGNSPLHF. The CDR3 coding sequence is TGTGCCAGCAGCTTTACCGCGGCACAGGGGGGGAATTCACCCCTCCACTTT. V gene TRBV11-2 combines with J gene TRBJ1-6; 8 bases match TRBD1. V gave up 3 bases and J gave up 7 bases; unmatched junction bases: 11. Germline assignment: CDR1 SGHAT and CDR2 FQNNGV. The CDR3 extends over 17 amino acids.